This T cell receptor beta chain is from a study of blood T cell repertoires in COVID-19. Study details: Specimens from acute and convalescent COVID-19 originated in the United States, Italy and Spain. In each case, the material was cDNA or gDNA derived from T cells, B-cell-depleted T cells, or PBMCs.

Per the original data handling: Scientists estimated how many nucleated cells there were by amplifying reference gene primers. Profiled with immunoSEQ multiplex PCR; TCRdb holds only in-frame clones, not every one. The V and J calls and clone size are taken from that table; D and trimming were inferred from the DNA. The sample carries approximately 16,000 clones, approximately 80% recorded once. The source is a human donor in a cohort sampled during active COVID-19. The sequenced sample was peripheral blood.

The CDR3 reads CASSLPGTSGSDNEQFF. CDR3 nucleotides: TGCGCCAGCAGCTTACCCGGGACTAGCGGGAGTGACAATGAGCAGTTCTTC. The chain is built from TRBV5-1 and TRBJ2-1, with TRBD2 identical over 14 bases. With 2 bases clipped from V and 5 bases from J, the junction kept 6 bases outside the gene matches. From germline, CDR1 is SGHRS and CDR2 YFSETQ. This CDR3 comprises 17 residues. The full variable domain, rest sourced from reference TRBV5-1 and TRBJ2-1, is KAGVTQTPRYLIKTRGQQVTLSCSPISGHRSVSWYQQTPGQGLQFLFEYFSETQRNKGNFPGRFSGRQFSNSRSEMNVSTLELGDSALYLCASSLPGTSGSDNEQFFGPGTRLTVL.